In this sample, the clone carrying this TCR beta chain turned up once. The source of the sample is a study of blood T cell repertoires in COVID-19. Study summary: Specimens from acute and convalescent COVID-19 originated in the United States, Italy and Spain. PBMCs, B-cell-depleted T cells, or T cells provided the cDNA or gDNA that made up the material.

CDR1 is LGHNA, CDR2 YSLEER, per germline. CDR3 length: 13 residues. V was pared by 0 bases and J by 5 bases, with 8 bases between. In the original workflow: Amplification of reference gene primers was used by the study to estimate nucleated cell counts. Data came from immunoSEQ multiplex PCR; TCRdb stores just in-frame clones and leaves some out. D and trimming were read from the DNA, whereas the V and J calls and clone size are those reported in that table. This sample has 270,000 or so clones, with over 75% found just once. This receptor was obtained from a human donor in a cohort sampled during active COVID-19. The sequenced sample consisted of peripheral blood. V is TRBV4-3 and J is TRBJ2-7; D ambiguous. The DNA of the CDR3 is TGCGCCAGCAGCCAAGATCTCCGTAACGAGCAGTACTTC. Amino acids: CASSQDLRNEQYF.